This record concerns one TCR beta chain sequence. With 5 bases clipped from V and 4 bases from J, the junction kept 6 bases outside the gene matches. The CDR3 is made up of 15 amino acids. The germline V gene encodes CDR1 MNHEY and CDR2 SVGAGI. The data were produced by immunoSEQ multiplex PCR, yet TCRdb's version contains in-frame clones alone and is incomplete. Altogether over 150,000 clones are present, approximately 84% being singletons, with the ten largest covering approximately 3%. These data originate in a study of blood T cell repertoires in COVID-19. The material sequenced was PBMCs or T cells enriched from blood (not recorded which). The chain employs TRBV6-5 and TRBJ2-3; 10 nucleotides align to TRBD2. The sequence derives from a woman in her twenties or thirties who had recovered from COVID-19. The CDR3 sequence is CASSRGTSVPDTQYF. In nucleotides, the CDR3 is TGTGCCAGCAGTAGGGGGACTAGCGTTCCAGATACGCAGTATTTT.